Sequencing of this T cell receptor (beta chain) was carried out in a study of T cell responses to AZD1222 COVID-19 vaccine. Study-wide results and limits: Variant regions that are unmutated are reportedly the target of nearly half of spike-specific TCRs.

Libraries were prepared by immunoSEQ multiplex PCR; TCRdb keeps only in-frame clonotypes and omits some of them. Among 150,000 to 200,000 clones listed, 75% to 90% were seen once. On this clone: What it binds is not known.

V lost 6 bases and J lost 3; bases outside the gene matches: 2. The CDR3 extends over 14 amino acids. Germline CDR1 ENHRY, CDR2 SYGVKD. This sequence originates from an adult in good health. The chain links TRBV10-3 to TRBJ2-1; 10 bases map to TRBD2. Here the sequenced sample was peripheral blood, taken on day 0 of MenACWY control vaccination. For the CDR3, the DNA is TGTGCCATCAGGGCTAGCGGGGGCTACAATGAGCAGTTCTTC. Its translation is CAIRASGGYNEQFF.